The sequence of this TCR beta chain was determined in a study of molecular identifiers for immune sequencing clone quantification (dated by TCRdb to 2017 to 2018). Describing the broader study: For a replicate experiment, RNA from roughly 20,000 or 100,000 naive CD8 T cells was divided into five aliquots, and four of the five aliquots were sequenced. CD8 T cells were used in a methods study to benchmark molecular-identifier clustering-based TCR repertoire sequencing (MIDCIRS) and TCR RNA copy counting. General findings and caveats noted by the study authors: Naive libraries contained spiked-in Jurkat TCR RNA (10 copies' worth), which is not part of the donor repertoire. In CMV-specific effector cells, clones with more than 20 RNA copies contained over 98% of molecules, whereas in naive cells such clones contained under 1% of molecules. Highly expanded clone sizes could be underestimated if identical TCR molecules share a barcode. When barcode sub-clustering was omitted, TCR diversity was inflated by chimeric consensus sequences, with chimeras reaching as high as 47%. Spiked-in Jurkat TCR RNA equivalent to a single cell was reported to be detectable even among more than 900,000 naive CD8 T cells. Roughly 3 recovered TCR RNA copies per cell were obtained by modeling, versus 9 to 10 by digital PCR, implying a capture efficiency of about 30%.

Libraries were made using PCR. The sequencing machine was an Illumina HiSeq 4000. Bulk TCR libraries were generated as previously described, with the TCR primers listed in Table S5 used. The Qiagen AllPrep DNA/RNA kit was used to purify total RNA. Before analysis, reads from multiple sequencing runs of one library were combined. The study's own analysis went as follows. Reads were retained only if their TCR constant sequence matched exactly, and those retained reads were trimmed to 150 nt and grouped according to their 12-nt molecular barcodes. Reads within each barcode group were sub-clustered using a 15% Levenshtein threshold, and quality-weighted consensus sequences were constructed for each RNA molecule. Non-functional sequences were removed, as were lower-count sequences one edit away from another. Based on a fit of two negative binomial distributions, barcode sub-clusters having less than 20% of the maximum read count were discarded. TCRdb handled the public reads itself, with Q25 trimming in fastp and clone calling in MiXCR, and kept productive beta chains. Rows are unified per CDR3 protein, each entry keeping the most common DNA and genes. The V and J calls, along with clone size, are taken from TCRdb and not from the paper's own processing. The sample table records about 640,000 distinct CDR3 sequences; just under 20% of these occur just once. The ten largest clones represent roughly 0.9% of the sample.

Libraries of naive CD8 T cells were built from anywhere between roughly 17,000 and 1,000,000 sorted cells, with 10%, 30% or 50% of the purified RNA used. On a BD FACSAria II, naive CD8 T cells were FACS-sorted as CD8+CD4-CCR7+CD45RA+ and collected into RLT Plus buffer. Roughly nine TCR copies' worth of Jurkat RNA were spiked into 20,000-1,000,000 naive CD8 T cell samples to test detection sensitivity. Enrichment of CD8 T cells was performed with RosetteSep CD8+ T Cell Enrichment Cocktail and Ficoll-Paque, after which ACK red cell lysis was carried out. This clonotype was found a few times. Its cognate antigen has yet to be identified. No clone much larger than this one lies a single base away; base qualities are absent. The sequencing input was naive CD8+ T cells from blood, with Jurkat cell RNA spiked in. This specimen's cell subset or site label, interpreted: FACS-sorted CD8+CD4-CCR7+CD45RA+ naive T cells. The receptor comes from a human donor in good health. Some libraries in this study had Jurkat cell RNA spiked in.

The nucleotide sequence reads as follows: TGTGCCAGCAGCTCTTCCCGCCTCACGAACACTGAAGCTTTCTTT. This is translated as CASSSSRLTNTEAFF. The chain is made from TRBV11-2 and TRBJ1-1; the D gene is not confidently resolved. The CDR3 covers 15 residues, taking in both the cysteine and the phenylalanine. CDR3 DNA is the only sequence kept; it has 45 bases, read in frame from the first base. Taken from the germline V gene, the CDR1 and CDR2 loops are SGHAT and FQNNGV. V is reduced by 4 bases and J by 1 base, leaving a spacing of 13 bases between them.